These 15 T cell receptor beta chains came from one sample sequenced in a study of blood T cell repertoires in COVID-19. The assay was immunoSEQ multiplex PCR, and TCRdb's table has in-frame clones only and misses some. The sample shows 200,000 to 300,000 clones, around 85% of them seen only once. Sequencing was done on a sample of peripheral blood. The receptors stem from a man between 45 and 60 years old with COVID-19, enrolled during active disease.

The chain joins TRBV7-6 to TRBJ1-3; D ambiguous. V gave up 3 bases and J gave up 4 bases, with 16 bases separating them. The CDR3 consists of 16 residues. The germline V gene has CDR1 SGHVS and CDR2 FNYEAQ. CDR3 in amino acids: CASSFGTRRSGNTIYF. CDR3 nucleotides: TGTGCCAGCAGCTTCGGTACTAGAAGGAGCGGAAACACCATATATTTT.

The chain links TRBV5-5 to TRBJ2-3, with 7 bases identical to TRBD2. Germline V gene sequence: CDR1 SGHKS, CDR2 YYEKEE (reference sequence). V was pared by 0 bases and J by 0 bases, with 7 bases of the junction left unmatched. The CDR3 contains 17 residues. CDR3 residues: CASSLGLAAASTDTQYF. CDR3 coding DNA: TGTGCCAGCAGCTTGGGGCTAGCGGCCGCTAGCACAGATACGCAGTATTTT.

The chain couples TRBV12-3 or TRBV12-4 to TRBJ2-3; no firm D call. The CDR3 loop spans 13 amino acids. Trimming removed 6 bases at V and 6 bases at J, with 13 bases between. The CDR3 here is CASSILTPDTQYF. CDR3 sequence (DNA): TGTGCCAGCAGCATCCTCACTCCGGATACGCAGTATTTT.

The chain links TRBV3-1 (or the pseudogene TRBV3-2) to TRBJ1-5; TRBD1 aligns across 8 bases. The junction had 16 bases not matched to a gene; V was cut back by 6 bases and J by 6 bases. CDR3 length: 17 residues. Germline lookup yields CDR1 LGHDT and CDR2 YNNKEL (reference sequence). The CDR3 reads CASSYSGGRGQSQPQHF. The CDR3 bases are TGTGCCAGCAGTTACTCCGGGGGCAGGGGGCAATCTCAGCCCCAGCATTTT.

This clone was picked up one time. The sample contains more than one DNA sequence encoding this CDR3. The CDR3 bases are TGTGCCAGCAGTCCGGGACAGGCTCAAGAGACCCAGTACTTC. Protein sequence: CASSPGQAQETQYF. The chain uses TRBV28 and TRBJ2-5; 8 bases agree with TRBD1. V was clipped by 5 bases and J by 2 bases; unmatched bases: 4. The CDR3 totals 14 residues. CDR1 and CDR2 (germline): MDHEN, SYDVKM.

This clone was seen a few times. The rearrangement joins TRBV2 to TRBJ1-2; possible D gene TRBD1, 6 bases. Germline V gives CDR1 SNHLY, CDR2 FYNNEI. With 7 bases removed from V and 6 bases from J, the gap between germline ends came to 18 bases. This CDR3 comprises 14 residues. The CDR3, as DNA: TGTGCCAGCACGCCGGCCGGGGGGGCTGATGGCTACACCTTC. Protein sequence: CASTPAGGADGYTF.

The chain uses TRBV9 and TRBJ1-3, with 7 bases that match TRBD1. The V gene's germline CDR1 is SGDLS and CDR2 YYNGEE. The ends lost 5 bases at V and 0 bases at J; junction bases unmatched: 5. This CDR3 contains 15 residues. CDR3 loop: CASSRDRDSGNTIYF. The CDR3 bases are TGTGCCAGCAGTCGAGACAGGGACTCTGGAAACACCATATATTTT.

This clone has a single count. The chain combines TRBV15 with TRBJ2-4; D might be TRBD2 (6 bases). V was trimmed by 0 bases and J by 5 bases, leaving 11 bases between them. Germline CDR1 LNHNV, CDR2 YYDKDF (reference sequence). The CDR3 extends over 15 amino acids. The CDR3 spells CATSRDLEGQNIQYF. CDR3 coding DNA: TGTGCCACCAGCAGAGATCTGGAGGGACAAAACATTCAGTACTTC.

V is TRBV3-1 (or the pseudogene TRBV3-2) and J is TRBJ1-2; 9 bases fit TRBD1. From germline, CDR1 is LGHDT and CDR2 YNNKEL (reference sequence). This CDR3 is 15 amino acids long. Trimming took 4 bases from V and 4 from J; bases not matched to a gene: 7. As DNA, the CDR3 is TGTGCCAGCAGCCTAACAGGGGGCCGCGGCTATGGCTACACCTTC. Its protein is CASSLTGGRGYGYTF.

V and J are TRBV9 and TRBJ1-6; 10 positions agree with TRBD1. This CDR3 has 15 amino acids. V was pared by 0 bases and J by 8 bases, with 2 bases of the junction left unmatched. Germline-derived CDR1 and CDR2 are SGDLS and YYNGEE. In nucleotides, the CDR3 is TGTGCCAGCAGCGTAGAAGGACAGGGGGATTCACCCCTCCACTTT. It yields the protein CASSVEGQGDSPLHF.

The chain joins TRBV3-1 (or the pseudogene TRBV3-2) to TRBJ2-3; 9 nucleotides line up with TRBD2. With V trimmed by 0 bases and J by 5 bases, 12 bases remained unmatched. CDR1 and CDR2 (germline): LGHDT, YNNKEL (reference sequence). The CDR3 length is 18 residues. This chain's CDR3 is CASSQDPPRSSGGDTQYF. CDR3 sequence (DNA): TGTGCCAGCAGCCAAGATCCCCCTCGGAGTAGCGGGGGAGATACGCAGTATTTT.

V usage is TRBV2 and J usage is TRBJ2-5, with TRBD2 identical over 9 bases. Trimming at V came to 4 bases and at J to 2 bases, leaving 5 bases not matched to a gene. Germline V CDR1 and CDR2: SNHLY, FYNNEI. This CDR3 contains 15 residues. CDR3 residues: CASSGLAGGQETQYF. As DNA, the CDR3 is TGTGCCAGCAGTGGACTTGCGGGGGGGCAAGAGACCCAGTACTTC.

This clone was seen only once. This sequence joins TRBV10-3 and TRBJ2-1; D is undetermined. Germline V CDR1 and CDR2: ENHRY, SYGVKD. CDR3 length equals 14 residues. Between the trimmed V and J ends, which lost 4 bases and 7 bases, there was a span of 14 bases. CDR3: CAISATGSKNEQFF. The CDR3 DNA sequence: TGTGCCATCAGTGCCACCGGGTCCAAAAATGAGCAGTTCTTC.

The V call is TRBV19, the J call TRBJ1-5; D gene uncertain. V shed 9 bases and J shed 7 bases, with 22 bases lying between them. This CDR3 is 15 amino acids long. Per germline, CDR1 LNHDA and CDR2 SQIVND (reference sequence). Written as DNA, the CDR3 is TGTGCCAGCCTTGACCTAACCCAGGTTATACAGCCCCAGCATTTT. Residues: CASLDLTQVIQPQHF.

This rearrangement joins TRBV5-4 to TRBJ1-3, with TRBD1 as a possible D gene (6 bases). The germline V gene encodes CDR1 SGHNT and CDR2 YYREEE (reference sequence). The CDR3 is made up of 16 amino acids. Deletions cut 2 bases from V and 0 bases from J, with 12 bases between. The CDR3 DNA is TGTGCCAGCAGCTTCAGGGGCCCACGCTCTGGAAACACCATATATTTT. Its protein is CASSFRGPRSGNTIYF.